This T cell receptor (beta chain) emerged from a study of T cell responses to AZD1222 COVID-19 vaccine. The method was immunoSEQ multiplex PCR; TCRdb's version includes in-frame clones alone and lacks a portion of them. Altogether 150,000 to 180,000 clones are present, more than 90% being singletons, with the ten largest covering around 18%. This sample comprised peripheral blood, obtained on day 0 of AZD1222 vaccination. The TCR sequence derives from an adult in good health.

The chain's CDR3 is CASRPGATEAFF. The CDR3 DNA reads as TGTGCCAGCAGGCCAGGGGCCACTGAAGCTTTCTTT. The chain carries TRBV6-5 and TRBJ1-1, with D maybe TRBD1 (6 bases). The V gene's germline CDR1 is MNHEY and CDR2 SVGAGI. V dropped 6 bases and J dropped 4 bases, with 9 bases sitting between them. This CDR3 comprises 12 residues.